This T cell receptor (beta chain) came from a study of cytomegalovirus exposure and HLA in healthy donors. This clone was picked up a small number of times. PCR involved 60 Vbeta and 13 Jbeta primers. The protocol was immunoSEQ multiplex PCR, while the TCRdb copy is restricted to in-frame clones and leaves out a portion. The sample shows 90,000 to 110,000 clones, roughly 13% of them seen only once. Germline V gene lookup returns CDR1 MNHNS and CDR2 SASEGT. Trimming cost V 4 bases and J 1 base, with 14 bases left between them. The CDR3 has 16 residues. The chain is built from TRBV6-1 and TRBJ1-5; D is undetermined. The TCR was taken from a man aged 35-49 years in good health and CMV-seropositive. Sequencing was done on a sample of PBMCs. CDR3 bases: TGTGCCAGCAGTGCCCGGAGGACGGCCAGCAATCAGCCCCAGCATTTT. This codes for CASSARRTASNQPQHF.